This T cell receptor (beta chain) was found in a study of post-analysis software for immune sequencing data. Overall study: Disease trajectories encompassed relapsing-remitting, secondary progressive and progressive-relapsing multiple sclerosis.

cDNA libraries for TCR beta contained unique molecular identifiers. The authors obtained roughly 0.5 million cDNA molecules from roughly 1 to 10 million T cells. From the PCR reads, TCRdb called clonotypes with MiXCR, one entry per CDR3 protein. The data contain over 700,000 distinct CDR3 sequences, 30% of them singletons. The V gene's germline CDR1 is SGHTA and CDR2 FQGNSA. With 3 bases clipped from V and 5 bases from J, the junction kept 8 bases outside the gene matches. The CDR3 is made up of 16 amino acids. This clonotype was detected a few times. What it binds is unknown. General study findings and limits: TRBV5-6, TRBV5-1 and TRBV20-1 were among roughly five TRBV segments more frequent in patients than controls. Significantly lower normalized Chao1 diversity was seen in multiple sclerosis patients than in controls. Clustering by F measure revealed strong co-clustering among samples prepared together in one batch.

The rearrangement joins TRBV7-2 to TRBJ1-4; TRBD1 matches at 8 bases. Specimen: blood. This receptor was obtained from a girl between 5 and 17 years old with multiple sclerosis. CDR3 in DNA: TGTGCCAGCAGCTTTCAGACCGGGACAGGCAATGAAAAACTGTTTTTT. Its protein product is CASSFQTGTGNEKLFF.